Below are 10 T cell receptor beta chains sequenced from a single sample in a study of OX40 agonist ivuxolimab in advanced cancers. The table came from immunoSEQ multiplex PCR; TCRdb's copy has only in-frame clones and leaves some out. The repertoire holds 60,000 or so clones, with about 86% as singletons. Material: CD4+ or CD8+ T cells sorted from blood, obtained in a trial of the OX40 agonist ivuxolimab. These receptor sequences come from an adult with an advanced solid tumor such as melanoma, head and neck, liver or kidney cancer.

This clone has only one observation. CDR3 region: CASSWQRINEQFF. The CDR3 nucleotides are TGTGCCAGCAGTTGGCAGCGGATTAATGAGCAGTTCTTC. The J gene is TRBJ2-1, the V gene TRBV27; D perhaps matches TRBD2 (5 bases). The CDR3 is 13 residues long. Germline V gene lookup returns CDR1 MNHEY and CDR2 SMNVEV (reference sequence). V was cut by 4 bases and J by 7 bases, with 11 bases left in between.

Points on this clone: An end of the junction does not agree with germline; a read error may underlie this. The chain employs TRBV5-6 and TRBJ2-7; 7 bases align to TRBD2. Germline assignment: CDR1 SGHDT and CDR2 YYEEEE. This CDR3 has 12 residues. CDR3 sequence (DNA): TGTGCCAGCAGCACCCCGGCGGGAGTTGGTTCCTTC. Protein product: CASSTPAGVGSF.

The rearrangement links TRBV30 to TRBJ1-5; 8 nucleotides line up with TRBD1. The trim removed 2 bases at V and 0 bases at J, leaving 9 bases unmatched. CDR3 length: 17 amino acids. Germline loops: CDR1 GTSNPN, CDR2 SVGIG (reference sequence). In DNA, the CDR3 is TGTGCCTGGAGTCTACGGACAGGGCCATATAGCAATCAGCCCCAGCATTTT. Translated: CAWSLRTGPYSNQPQHF.

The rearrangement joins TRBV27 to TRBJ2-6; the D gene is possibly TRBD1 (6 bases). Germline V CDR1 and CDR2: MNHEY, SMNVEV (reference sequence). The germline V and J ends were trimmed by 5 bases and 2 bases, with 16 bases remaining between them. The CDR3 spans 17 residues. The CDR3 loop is CASSPGQFIAGANVLTF. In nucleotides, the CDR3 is TGTGCCAGCAGTCCCGGACAGTTTATCGCTGGGGCCAACGTCCTGACTTTC.

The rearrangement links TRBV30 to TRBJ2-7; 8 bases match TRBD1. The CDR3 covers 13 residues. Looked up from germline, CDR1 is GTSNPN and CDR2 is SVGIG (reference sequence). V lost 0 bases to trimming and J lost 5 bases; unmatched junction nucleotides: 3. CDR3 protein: CAWSVQGVNEQYF. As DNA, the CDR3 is TGTGCCTGGAGTGTACAGGGGGTGAACGAGCAGTACTTC.

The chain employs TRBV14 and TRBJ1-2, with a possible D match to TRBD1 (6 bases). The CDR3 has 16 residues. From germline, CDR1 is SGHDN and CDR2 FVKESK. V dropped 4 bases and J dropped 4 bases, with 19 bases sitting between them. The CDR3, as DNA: TGTGCCAGCAGCCCCCAATTGGGGGCTCGGGTCTATGGCTACACCTTC. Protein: CASSPQLGARVYGYTF.

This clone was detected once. CDR3 bases: TGTGCCAGCAGTTATGCGGGAGGGCCGCCAGATACGCAGTATTTT. Amino acid sequence: CASSYAGGPPDTQYF. The chain employs TRBV6-5 and TRBJ2-3; 9 bases align to TRBD2. J was trimmed by 4 bases and V by 3 bases; bases with no gene match: 5. Germline lookup yields CDR1 MNHEY and CDR2 SVGAGI. The CDR3 has 15 residues.

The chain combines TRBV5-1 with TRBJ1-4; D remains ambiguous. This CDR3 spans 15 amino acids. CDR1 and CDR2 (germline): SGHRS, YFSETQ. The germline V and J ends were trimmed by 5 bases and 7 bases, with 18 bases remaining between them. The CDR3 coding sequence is TGCGCCAGCAGTAACGAGCCAGGCGCTAGTGAAAAACTGTTTTTT. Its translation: CASSNEPGASEKLFF.

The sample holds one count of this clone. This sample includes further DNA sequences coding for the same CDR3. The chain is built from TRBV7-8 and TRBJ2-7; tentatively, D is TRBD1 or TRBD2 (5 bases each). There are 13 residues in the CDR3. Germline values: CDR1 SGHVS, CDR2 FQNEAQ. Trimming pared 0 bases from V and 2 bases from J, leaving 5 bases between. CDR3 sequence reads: CASSLAGAYEQYF. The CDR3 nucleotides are TGTGCCAGCAGCTTAGCGGGGGCCTACGAGCAGTACTTC.

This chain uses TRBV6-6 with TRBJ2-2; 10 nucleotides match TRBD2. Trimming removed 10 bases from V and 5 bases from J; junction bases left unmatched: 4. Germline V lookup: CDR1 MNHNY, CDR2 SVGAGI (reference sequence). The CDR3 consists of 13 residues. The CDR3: CATKRGGTGELFF. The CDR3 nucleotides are TGTGCCACCAAGCGGGGGGGTACCGGGGAGCTGTTTTTT.